The 16 T cell receptor beta chains given below trace back to one sample, sequenced in a study of shared clonotypes between healthy human individuals. Clones were sequenced by immunoSEQ multiplex PCR, and TCRdb holds only the in-frame ones, with some missing. The sample has over a million clones, around 97% seen once. Source material: naive CD4+ T cells sorted from blood. Subset here: CD45RA+ positively selected. The receptor source for this set is a man aged 25 to 40 in good health.

This chain joins TRBV28 and TRBJ2-5; 8 bases agree with TRBD1. Losses at the gene ends were 6 bases for V and 2 bases for J; bases not matched to a gene: 11. Germline V gene lookup returns CDR1 MDHEN and CDR2 SYDVKM. CDR3 length: 16 amino acids. This CDR3 reads CASSRPSGTGQETQYF. In DNA, the CDR3 is TGTGCCAGCAGCCGCCCGTCCGGGACAGGTCAAGAGACCCAGTACTTC.

The chain has TRBV5-1 and TRBJ2-3, with 11 bases identical to TRBD2. J lost 0 bases, V lost 1 base, and 7 bases had no gene match. The CDR3 has 18 residues. Germline CDR1 SGHRS, CDR2 YFSETQ. For the CDR3, the DNA is TGCGCCAGCAGCTTGAATCTAGCGGGAGGACGGAGCACAGATACGCAGTATTTT. Protein sequence: CASSLNLAGGRSTDTQYF.

The chain employs TRBV20-1 and TRBJ2-7; D gene unclear. This CDR3 has 11 residues. V was shortened by 2 bases and J by 3 bases, with 5 bases between the two germline ends. Per the germline V gene, CDR1 is DFQATT and CDR2 is SNEGSKA (reference sequence). The chain's CDR3 is CSARFGYEQYF. As DNA, the CDR3 is TGCAGTGCTAGATTCGGCTACGAGCAGTACTTC.

The chain is built from TRBV27 and TRBJ2-5; 9 bases align to TRBD1. Germline V CDR1 and CDR2: MNHEY, SMNVEV (reference sequence). Losses at the gene ends were 5 bases for V and 2 bases for J; bases not matched to a gene: 12. This CDR3 is 17 amino acids long. The CDR3 DNA sequence: TGTGCCAGCAGTCACACCTTAGGACAGGGGTTGCAAGAGACCCAGTACTTC. Its translation is CASSHTLGQGLQETQYF.

The gene calls are TRBV5-8 and TRBJ2-3; 13 bases are a match to TRBD2. This CDR3 is 17 amino acids long. Trimming took 4 bases from V and 2 from J; bases not matched to a gene: 7. Germline assignment: CDR1 SGHTS and CDR2 YDEGEE. This chain's CDR3 is CASSGGLAGLPTDTQYF. DNA of the CDR3: TGTGCCAGCAGCGGGGGACTAGCGGGACTCCCCACAGATACGCAGTATTTT.

This chain uses TRBV9 with TRBJ2-2; 11 nucleotides line up with TRBD2. CDR1 is SGDLS, CDR2 YYNGEE, per germline. Trimming removed 4 bases from V and 7 bases from J; junction bases left unmatched: 9. This CDR3 is 16 amino acids long. CDR3 residues: CASSPLAGGTGGELFF. Here the CDR3 DNA reads TGTGCCAGCAGCCCCCTAGCGGGAGGAACAGGCGGGGAGCTGTTTTTT. The complete variable domain, with remaining parts taken from reference TRBV9 and TRBJ2-2, reads DSGVTQTPKHLITATGQRVTLRCSPRSGDLSVYWYQQSLDQGLQFLIQYYNGEERAKGNILERFSAQQFPDLHSELNLSSLELGDSALYFCASSPLAGGTGGELFFGEGSRLTVL.

V is TRBV2 and J is TRBJ2-2; 8 nucleotides align to TRBD1. CDR3 length: 15 residues. CDR1 is SNHLY, CDR2 FYNNEI, per germline. J gave up 6 bases and V 6 bases, and 9 bases lay outside the gene matches. This CDR3 reads CASSAQTGAAGELFF. The CDR3 DNA sequence: TGTGCCAGCAGCGCCCAGACAGGGGCGGCCGGGGAGCTGTTTTTT. Looking up the rest from reference TRBV2 and TRBJ2-2 gives the full variable domain: EPEVTQTPSHQVTQMGQEVILRCVPISNHLYFYWYRQILGQKVEFLVSFYNNEISEKSEIFDDQFSVERPDGSNFTLKIRSTKLEDSAMYFCASSAQTGAAGELFFGEGSRLTVL.

The J gene is TRBJ2-7, the V gene TRBV5-1; perhaps D is TRBD1 or TRBD2 (5 bases each). Germline assignment: CDR1 SGHRS and CDR2 YFSETQ. V was clipped by 5 bases and J by 4 bases, with 28 bases between them. This CDR3 is built from 18 residues. The CDR3 sequence: CASRPGSRDHRTLYEQYF. The CDR3 DNA reads as TGCGCCAGCAGGCCCGGATCCCGGGACCACCGTACACTATACGAGCAGTACTTC.

The genes are TRBV5-4 and TRBJ2-5, with 7 bases fitting TRBD2. V lost 0 bases to trimming and J lost 7 bases; unmatched junction nucleotides: 3. Germline V lookup: CDR1 SGHNT, CDR2 YYREEE (reference sequence). The CDR3 totals 13 residues. The CDR3 nucleotides are TGTGCCAGCAGCTTGGATGGGGAGGGGACCCAGTACTTC. Amino acids: CASSLDGEGTQYF.

The chain uses TRBV5-1 and TRBJ2-5, with TRBD2 identical over 7 bases. V lost 3 bases, J lost 5 bases, and 7 bases stayed unmatched. The CDR3 has 14 residues. Germline V CDR1 and CDR2: SGHRS, YFSETQ. The CDR3 coding sequence is TGCGCCAGCAGCTGGCGGGGGTTCGGTGAGACCCAGTACTTC. This codes for CASSWRGFGETQYF.

The V gene is TRBV27, the J gene TRBJ2-3; 13 nucleotides line up with TRBD2. This CDR3 has 16 amino acids. The germline V gene encodes CDR1 MNHEY and CDR2 SMNVEV (reference sequence). Germline trimming cut 4 bases from V and 4 bases from J; bases unmatched to any gene: 5. This CDR3 reads CASSSWTSGSADTQYF. CDR3 DNA sequence: TGTGCCAGCAGTTCGTGGACTAGCGGGAGTGCAGATACGCAGTATTTT.

The gene calls are TRBV6-1 and TRBJ1-6; TRBD1 might be the D (5 bases). V was clipped by 7 bases and J by 9 bases, with 13 bases between them. The CDR3 totals 13 residues. CDR1 MNHNS and CDR2 SASEGT come from the germline V gene. The CDR3, as DNA: TGTGCCAGCACCGGGGCCCAGGGTTCACCCCTCCACTTT. Translation gives CASTGAQGSPLHF.

The chain uses TRBV18 and TRBJ1-3, with D hard to call. V was trimmed by 2 bases and J by 1 base, leaving 9 bases between them. The length of the CDR3 is 15 residues. Per the germline V gene, CDR1 is KGHSH and CDR2 is LQKENI. The CDR3 sequence is CASSPDLGSGNTIYF. For the CDR3, the DNA is TGTGCCAGCTCACCAGACCTCGGGTCTGGAAACACCATATATTTT.

The chain is built from TRBV21-1 and TRBJ1-5; the table's TRBD1 call for D was not verified on the DNA. TRBV21-1 is a listed pseudogene. The CDR3 totals 17 residues. CDR3 residues: CASSNDGAQGRNQPQHF. CDR3 sequence (DNA): TGTGCCAGCAGCAACGATGGGGCACAGGGTCGCAATCAGCCCCAGCATTTT.

The V gene is TRBV7-6, the J gene TRBJ2-7, with TRBD2 identical over 8 bases. This CDR3 comprises 14 residues. V lost 5 bases and J lost 6; bases outside the gene matches: 9. The germline CDR1 and CDR2 sequences are SGHVS and FNYEAQ. The CDR3, as DNA: TGTGCCAGCAGCCTTCGAGCGGGAGAAGGCGAGCAGTACTTC. The encoded protein is CASSLRAGEGEQYF.

The rearrangement joins TRBV25-1 to TRBJ2-1; D is possibly TRBD2 (6 bases). Germline CDR1 MGHDK, CDR2 SYGVNS. The CDR3 consists of 14 residues. V lost 4 bases to trimming and J lost 9 bases, with 16 bases between them. The CDR3 bases are TGTGCCAGCAGTGGGGGGGTAATAGGTGGTGAGCAGTTCTTC. Amino acids: CASSGGVIGGEQFF.